This TCR beta chain came from a study of OX40 agonist ivuxolimab in advanced cancers. Whole-study results and caveats: CD4+ T cells averaged fewer expanded clones than CD8+ T cells.

The CDR3 has 15 residues. The trim removed 6 bases at V and 5 bases at J, leaving 12 bases unmatched. Per germline, CDR1 SGHVT and CDR2 SQSDAQ. In its sample, this clone was seen a few times. Its target is unknown. Sequenced by immunoSEQ multiplex PCR; TCRdb stores in-frame clones only, minus some. Here the sample spans tens of thousands of clones, roughly 89% being singletons. V gene TRBV7-4 combines with J gene TRBJ2-7; 8 bases match TRBD2. The sample here was CD4+ or CD8+ T cells sorted from blood, taken in a trial of the OX40 agonist ivuxolimab. This clonotype was sampled from an adult with an advanced solid tumor such as melanoma, head and neck, liver or kidney cancer. CDR3 DNA: TGTGCCAGCAGTTTCCAACTAGCGGTTAAAGACGAGCAGTACTTC. Its protein is CASSFQLAVKDEQYF.